Sequencing of this TCR beta chain was carried out in a study of shared clonotypes between healthy human individuals. Background on the study: Each donor's CD8 memory used one plate, CD8 naive two, each CD4 subset three. Study conclusions and caveats: Clonotypes shared by all four donors outscored non-shared clonotypes in generation probability. Naive subsets generally had larger estimated richness than memory subsets.

As to this clone: Its antigen is unknown.

The V segment lost 6 bases and the J segment 2 bases; nucleotides outside the gene matches: 5. The CDR3 has 15 amino acids. Germline assignment: CDR1 SNHLY and CDR2 FYNNEI. The data were produced by immunoSEQ multiplex PCR, yet TCRdb's version contains in-frame clones alone and is incomplete. The sample gives about 2 million clones, roughly 96% of which show up once; 0.13% is in the top ten. The source is a man younger than 35 in good health. Sequencing used naive CD4+ T cells sorted from blood. As to subset: CD45RA+ positively selected. The chain joins TRBV2 to TRBJ1-3, with TRBD1 matching over 9 bases. The CDR3 spells CASSPGQGTGNTIYF. The CDR3 DNA sequence: TGTGCCAGCAGCCCCGGACAGGGGACTGGAAACACCATATATTTT.